This T cell receptor beta chain derives from a study of blood T cell repertoires in COVID-19. Study details: Sources were T cells, B-cell-depleted T cells, or PBMCs; the material itself was cDNA or gDNA.

TCRdb's table, derived via immunoSEQ multiplex PCR, lists solely in-frame clones and lacks some. The data show about 130,000 clones, with roughly 83% seen just once and around 5% held by the top ten. This clone was recorded only once. Unmatched junction bases numbered 7, after V lost 3 bases and J lost 4 bases. The CDR3 totals 16 residues. CDR1 and CDR2 from the germline V gene are SQVTM and ANQGSEA. The source of this sequence is a woman in her seventies with COVID-19, enrolled during active disease. Sample: peripheral blood. The rearrangement joins TRBV29-1 to TRBJ2-1; TRBD2 agrees at 12 bases. This CDR3 is CSVDNPSGGGYNEQFF. In DNA, the CDR3 is TGCAGCGTTGATAACCCTAGCGGGGGGGGGTACAATGAGCAGTTCTTC.